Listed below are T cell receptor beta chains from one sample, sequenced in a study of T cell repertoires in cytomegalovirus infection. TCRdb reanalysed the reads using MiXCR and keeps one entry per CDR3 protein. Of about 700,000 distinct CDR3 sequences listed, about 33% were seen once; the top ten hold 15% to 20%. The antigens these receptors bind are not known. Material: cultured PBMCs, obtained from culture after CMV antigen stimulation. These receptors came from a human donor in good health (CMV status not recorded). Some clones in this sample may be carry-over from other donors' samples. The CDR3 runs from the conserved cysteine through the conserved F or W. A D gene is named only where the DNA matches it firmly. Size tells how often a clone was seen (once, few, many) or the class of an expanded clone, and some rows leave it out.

CDR3 DNA: TGTGCCAGCAGCGAAGACAGGGATAATTCACCCCTCCACTTT
CDR3 protein: CASSEDRDNSPLHF
D gene: TRBD1
clone size: .
V gene: TRBV7-9
J gene: TRBJ1-6

CDR3 DNA: TGTGCCAGCAGCCTTAGCGGGGCGGGATCGGGGGCGCAGTATTTT
CDR3 protein: CASSLSGAGSGAQYF
D gene: TRBD2
clone size: few
V gene: TRBV4-2
J gene: TRBJ2-3

CDR3 DNA: TGCAGTGCTAGGGATCCCTGGGGGGGCAATGAGCAGTTCTTC
CDR3 protein: CSARDPWGGNEQFF
D gene: TRBD2
clone size: .
V gene: TRBV20-1
J gene: TRBJ2-1

CDR3 DNA: TGTGCCAGCAGTTTCTTTTCTTTTTGGCGTCGGGGGGAAGAGACCCAGTACTTC
CDR3 protein: CASSFFSFWRRGEETQYF
D gene: TRBD2
clone size: .
V gene: TRBV12-3/TRBV12-4
J gene: TRBJ2-5

CDR3 DNA: TGTGCCAGCAGCTTAGGGTTGGGACAGGGCGAGCCTGAAGCTTTCTTT
CDR3 protein: CASSLGLGQGEPEAFF
D gene: TRBD1
clone size: many
V gene: TRBV7-2
J gene: TRBJ1-1

CDR3 DNA: TGCGCCAGCAGCTTCGTTTTAGGCGGGCTAAATAAATTTCAAGAGACCCAGTACTTC
CDR3 protein: CASSFVLGGLNKFQETQYF
D gene: .
clone size: .
V gene: TRBV5-1
J gene: TRBJ2-5

CDR3 DNA: TGCAGTGCTAGAGATTGGGGGGGAGGGTTGAATTCACCCCTCCACTTT
CDR3 protein: CSARDWGGGLNSPLHF
D gene: .
clone size: .
V gene: TRBV20-1
J gene: TRBJ1-6

CDR3 DNA: TGCAGTGCTAGAGTTCCGGGCTCTTTAATCCAAGAGACCCAGTACTTC
CDR3 protein: CSARVPGSLIQETQYF
D gene: .
clone size: .
V gene: TRBV20-1
J gene: TRBJ2-5

CDR3 DNA: TGTGCCAGCAGTTTCGGACAGGGGGGGAACTACGAGCAGTACTTC
CDR3 protein: CASSFGQGGNYEQYF
D gene: TRBD1
clone size: .
V gene: TRBV27
J gene: TRBJ2-7

CDR3 DNA: TGTGCCAGCAGCTTAGGCTCCCCCGGGGCCGCTGAAGCTTTCTTT
CDR3 protein: CASSLGSPGAAEAFF
D gene: .
clone size: few
V gene: TRBV7-6
J gene: TRBJ1-1

CDR3 DNA: TGTGCCAGTAGTATGCAGGCGTCCCTGAACACTGAAGCTTTCTTT
CDR3 protein: CASSMQASLNTEAFF
D gene: .
clone size: .
V gene: TRBV19
J gene: TRBJ1-1

CDR3 DNA: TGTGCCAGCAGTTTTGACAGCGGCTCTGGAAACACCATATATTTT
CDR3 protein: CASSFDSGSGNTIYF
D gene: .
clone size: few
V gene: TRBV12-3/TRBV12-4
J gene: TRBJ1-3

CDR3 DNA: TGTGCCAGTAGTTCTGGACAACAGGGCTTCACTGAAGCTTTCTTT
CDR3 protein: CASSSGQQGFTEAFF
D gene: .
clone size: .
V gene: TRBV19
J gene: TRBJ1-1

CDR3 DNA: TGTGCCAGCTCACCAGCGGGACGGTCCTACAATGAGCAGTTCTTC
CDR3 protein: CASSPAGRSYNEQFF
D gene: .
clone size: .
V gene: TRBV18
J gene: TRBJ2-1

CDR3 DNA: TGTGCCAGCAGCCAAGGGCCGGCTTCCTCTGGAAACACCATATATTTT
CDR3 protein: CASSQGPASSGNTIYF
D gene: .
clone size: .
V gene: TRBV4-2
J gene: TRBJ1-3

CDR3 DNA: TGTGCCAGCAGGGACAGGGGCGGGGGAGGCACAGATACGCAGTATTTT
CDR3 protein: CASRDRGGGGTDTQYF
D gene: TRBD1
clone size: .
V gene: TRBV12-3/TRBV12-4
J gene: TRBJ2-3

CDR3 DNA: TGTGCCAGCAGCCCCATCGGGGGAACTGAAGCTTTCTTT
CDR3 protein: CASSPIGGTEAFF
D gene: .
clone size: many
V gene: TRBV7-2
J gene: TRBJ1-1

CDR3 DNA: TGTGCCAGCAGTGAAAAGGGTACGCAGTATTTT
CDR3 protein: CASSEKGTQYF
D gene: .
clone size: .
V gene: TRBV6-1
J gene: TRBJ2-3

CDR3 DNA: TGTGCCAGCAGCCGGTGGCCCTCCCTAGCGGTCACAGCGGATACGCAGTATTTT
CDR3 protein: CASSRWPSLAVTADTQYF
D gene: TRBD2
clone size: .
V gene: TRBV14
J gene: TRBJ2-3

CDR3 DNA: TGTGCCAGCAGCGGGTCCCCCTACAATGAGCAGTTCTTC
CDR3 protein: CASSGSPYNEQFF
D gene: .
clone size: many
V gene: TRBV7-2
J gene: TRBJ2-1

CDR3 DNA: TGCGGAGCTGGGGTGCAGAAAGAGACCCAGTACTTC
CDR3 protein: CGAGVQKETQYF
D gene: .
clone size: .
V gene: TRBV29-1
J gene: TRBJ2-5

CDR3 DNA: TGCAGTGCTAGCACCCCGGGCCTGCTAGTGGAGACCCAGTACTTC
CDR3 protein: CSASTPGLLVETQYF
D gene: .
clone size: .
V gene: TRBV20-1
J gene: TRBJ2-5

CDR3 DNA: TGCGCCAGCAGCTTGGTACAGGGCCTCTCCTACGAGCAGTACTTC
CDR3 protein: CASSLVQGLSYEQYF
D gene: .
clone size: few
V gene: TRBV5-1
J gene: TRBJ2-7

CDR3 DNA: TGTGCCAGCAGCTTAGCGCGGGACTACCAAGAGACCCAGTACTTC
CDR3 protein: CASSLARDYQETQYF
D gene: .
clone size: many
V gene: TRBV7-2
J gene: TRBJ2-5

CDR3 DNA: TGTGCCAGCAGCTTAGTTGGAGGTTCCACCTACGAGCAGTACTTC
CDR3 protein: CASSLVGGSTYEQYF
D gene: .
clone size: .
V gene: TRBV7-2
J gene: TRBJ2-7

CDR3 DNA: TGCGCCAGCAGCCAAGATGGGGGGCCGATTAATGAGCAGTTCTTC
CDR3 protein: CASSQDGGPINEQFF
D gene: .
clone size: few
V gene: TRBV4-3
J gene: TRBJ2-1

CDR3 DNA: TGTGCCACCAGACAGGGGGTAACCTATGGCTACACCTTC
CDR3 protein: CATRQGVTYGYTF
D gene: TRBD1
clone size: few
V gene: TRBV2
J gene: TRBJ1-2

CDR3 DNA: TGTGCCAGCAGTTACTCATGGAATACTAATGAAAAACTGTTTTTT
CDR3 protein: CASSYSWNTNEKLFF
D gene: .
clone size: .
V gene: TRBV6-6
J gene: TRBJ1-4

CDR3 DNA: TGCAGTGCTAGAGACCCGCAGGGAGACCAAGAGACCCAGTACTTC
CDR3 protein: CSARDPQGDQETQYF
D gene: .
clone size: few
V gene: TRBV20-1
J gene: TRBJ2-5

CDR3 DNA: TGTGCCAGCAGTTTTGGTCCCCCGGGCCCCTACGAGCAGTACTTC
CDR3 protein: CASSFGPPGPYEQYF
D gene: .
clone size: .
V gene: TRBV12-3/TRBV12-4
J gene: TRBJ2-7

CDR3 DNA: TGTGCCAGCAGGACCGGACTACCGAACACCGGGGAGCTGTTTTTT
CDR3 protein: CASRTGLPNTGELFF
D gene: .
clone size: few
V gene: TRBV11-2
J gene: TRBJ2-2

CDR3 DNA: TGTGCCAGCTCACCGAATGAGGGCTACACCTTC
CDR3 protein: CASSPNEGYTF
D gene: .
clone size: few
V gene: TRBV18
J gene: TRBJ1-2

CDR3 DNA: TGTGCCAGCAGCGAAGGGCATCCTAGCAATCAGCCCCAGCATTTT
CDR3 protein: CASSEGHPSNQPQHF
D gene: .
clone size: few
V gene: TRBV12-3/TRBV12-4
J gene: TRBJ1-5

CDR3 DNA: TGTGCCAGCAGTGCCGGGACTCGTAGCTCCTACAATGAGCAGTTCTTC
CDR3 protein: CASSAGTRSSYNEQFF
D gene: .
clone size: few
V gene: TRBV6-2/TRBV6-3
J gene: TRBJ2-1

CDR3 DNA: TGTGCCAGCAGCCAAGATCGGAACCTTAATGGCTACACCTTC
CDR3 protein: CASSQDRNLNGYTF
D gene: .
clone size: few
V gene: TRBV4-2
J gene: TRBJ1-2

CDR3 DNA: TGCGCCAGCAGCTTGGTAAGAAGCGGGTTCGAGCAGTACTTC
CDR3 protein: CASSLVRSGFEQYF
D gene: .
clone size: .
V gene: TRBV5-1
J gene: TRBJ2-7

CDR3 DNA: TGTGCCAGCAAATTGGACAGCAATCAGCCCCAGCATTTT
CDR3 protein: CASKLDSNQPQHF
D gene: .
clone size: few
V gene: TRBV6-1
J gene: TRBJ1-5

CDR3 DNA: TGTGCCAGCAGCTCCGTGGCGCCGCCAGATACGCAGTATTTT
CDR3 protein: CASSSVAPPDTQYF
D gene: .
clone size: .
V gene: TRBV7-2
J gene: TRBJ2-3

CDR3 DNA: TGTGCCAGCAGTCCGGGACAGAACGCAGATACGCAGTATTTT
CDR3 protein: CASSPGQNADTQYF
D gene: TRBD1
clone size: .
V gene: TRBV25-1
J gene: TRBJ2-3

CDR3 DNA: TGTGCCAGCAGTGGCCCGGGTAGGAGGATCACAGATACGCAGTATTTT
CDR3 protein: CASSGPGRRITDTQYF
D gene: .
clone size: few
V gene: TRBV12-3/TRBV12-4
J gene: TRBJ2-3

CDR3 DNA: TGTGCCAGCAGCCCAACTCGGGGGGGGGTCACAGATACGCAGTATTTT
CDR3 protein: CASSPTRGGVTDTQYF
D gene: TRBD2
clone size: many
V gene: TRBV7-2
J gene: TRBJ2-3

CDR3 DNA: TGTGCCAGCAGTTTGTCGGGGTGGAACATTCAGTACTTC
CDR3 protein: CASSLSGWNIQYF
D gene: .
clone size: few
V gene: TRBV12-3/TRBV12-4
J gene: TRBJ2-4

CDR3 DNA: TGCACCGAGACAGGGGCACGTGGTAGCAATCAGCCCCAGCATTTT
CDR3 protein: CTETGARGSNQPQHF
D gene: TRBD1
clone size: .
V gene: TRBV20-1
J gene: TRBJ1-5

CDR3 DNA: TGTGCCAGCAGTTTTTCCCGACTAGCGGGAGGGCCAGGTCTCTCCTACAATGAGCAGTTCTTC
CDR3 protein: CASSFSRLAGGPGLSYNEQFF
D gene: TRBD2
clone size: few
V gene: TRBV27
J gene: TRBJ2-1

CDR3 DNA: TGTGCCAGCTCACCTAGTTTGCAAGGGGGCGGAAACACTGAAGCTTTCTTT
CDR3 protein: CASSPSLQGGGNTEAFF
D gene: TRBD1
clone size: .
V gene: TRBV18
J gene: TRBJ1-1

CDR3 DNA: TGTGCCAGCAGCCTGACACTCAATCAGCCCCAGCATTTT
CDR3 protein: CASSLTLNQPQHF
D gene: .
clone size: many
V gene: TRBV11-2
J gene: TRBJ1-5

CDR3 DNA: TGTGCCAGCAGTCGCGGGAGGGGCGGTAGCACAGATACGCAGTATTTT
CDR3 protein: CASSRGRGGSTDTQYF
D gene: TRBD2
clone size: few
V gene: TRBV6-1
J gene: TRBJ2-3

CDR3 DNA: TGTGCCAGCAGTTACCAGGGGACAGCTGATCCCTTATACGAGCAGTACTTC
CDR3 protein: CASSYQGTADPLYEQYF
D gene: TRBD1
clone size: few
V gene: TRBV6-5
J gene: TRBJ2-7

CDR3 DNA: TGTGCCACCAGCAGAGGCACGCAGACAGATACGCAGTATTTT
CDR3 protein: CATSRGTQTDTQYF
D gene: .
clone size: few
V gene: TRBV15
J gene: TRBJ2-3

CDR3 DNA: TGTGCCAGCGCGCTAGGACGATACAATGAGCAGTTCTTC
CDR3 protein: CASALGRYNEQFF
D gene: .
clone size: .
V gene: TRBV12-3/TRBV12-4
J gene: TRBJ2-1

CDR3 DNA: TGTGCCACCCTGACTAGCGGGGCTCAAGAGACCCAGTACTTC
CDR3 protein: CATLTSGAQETQYF
D gene: TRBD2
clone size: .
V gene: TRBV6-6
J gene: TRBJ2-5

CDR3 DNA: TGTGCCAGCAGCACCTCGGCGGGAGTTCTCAATGAGCAGTTCTTC
CDR3 protein: CASSTSAGVLNEQFF
D gene: TRBD2
clone size: few
V gene: TRBV4-2
J gene: TRBJ2-1

CDR3 DNA: TGTGCCAGCAGCCATTCGACAACAATCACGGACGTCTGGGATGAAAAACTGTTTTTT
CDR3 protein: CASSHSTTITDVWDEKLFF
D gene: .
clone size: .
V gene: TRBV11-1
J gene: TRBJ1-4

CDR3 DNA: TGTGCCAGCAGTTCCGTACAGGGGACTGAAACTTTCTTT
CDR3 protein: CASSSVQGTETFF
D gene: TRBD1
clone size: .
V gene: TRBV12-3/TRBV12-4
J gene: TRBJ1-1